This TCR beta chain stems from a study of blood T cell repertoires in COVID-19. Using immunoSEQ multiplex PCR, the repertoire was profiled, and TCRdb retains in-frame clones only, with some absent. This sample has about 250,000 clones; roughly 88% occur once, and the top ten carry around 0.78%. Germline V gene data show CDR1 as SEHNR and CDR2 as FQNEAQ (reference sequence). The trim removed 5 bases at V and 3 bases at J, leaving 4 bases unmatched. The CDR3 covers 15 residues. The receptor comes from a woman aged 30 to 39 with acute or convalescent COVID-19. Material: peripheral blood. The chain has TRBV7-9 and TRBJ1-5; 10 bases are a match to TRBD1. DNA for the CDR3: TGTGCCAGCAGCCGGACAGGGGGGATCAATCAGCCCCAGCATTTT. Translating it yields CASSRTGGINQPQHF.